A single sample gave rise to the 6 T cell receptor beta chains below, sequenced in a study of human T cells and chemical hapten exposure. TCRdb reprocessed the RACE reads via MiXCR and lists one record per CDR3 protein. The top ten hold 2% to 2.5% of the sample, which has tens of thousands of distinct CDR3 sequences, roughly an eighth seen once. Time point denoted: patch test 3, about 24 weeks after DPC sensitization. Treatment denoted: therapeutic diphenylcyclopropenone sensitization with weekly scalp DPC. Sequenced here: whole blood, sampled in connection with sensitization to the hapten diphenylcyclopropenone (DPC). Receptors were obtained from a man aged 25-45 years with alopecia areata. Some clones in this sample may be carry-over from other donors' samples.

V is TRBV24-1 and J is TRBJ1-5, with unresolved D. The V end was cut by 4 bases, the J end by 4 bases, with 13 bases between. Germline values: CDR1 KGHDR, CDR2 SFDVKD. The CDR3 is 15 residues long. Here the CDR3 DNA reads TGTGCCACCAGTGACGGGCCCACACAGAATCAGCCCCAGCATTTT. Encoded protein: CATSDGPTQNQPQHF.

V is TRBV6-4 and J is TRBJ2-3, with 14 nucleotides matching TRBD2. V lost 6 bases and J lost 11; bases outside the gene matches: 10. This CDR3 comprises 15 residues. Per the germline V gene, CDR1 is MRHNA and CDR2 is SNTAGT. CDR3 sequence: CASSPTSGGAEGQYF. The CDR3 bases are TGTGCCAGCAGCCCGACTAGCGGGGGGGCCGAGGGGCAGTATTTT.

The chain has TRBV6-2 or TRBV6-3 and TRBJ2-3, with 8 bases matching TRBD2. V was pared by 2 bases and J by 5 bases, with 6 bases of the junction left unmatched. The CDR3 covers 15 residues. Germline values: CDR1 MNHEY, CDR2 SVGEGT. In nucleotides, the CDR3 is TGTGCCAGCAGTTACCCCCAGCGGGGGCAAGATACGCAGTATTTT. Translated: CASSYPQRGQDTQYF.

This clonotype occurred a few times. The rearrangement uses TRBV4-1 and TRBJ2-3, with 9 bases identical to TRBD1. The germline gives CDR1 MGHRA, CDR2 YSYEKL. This CDR3 contains 16 residues. Unmatched junction bases numbered 9, after V lost 8 bases and J lost 0 bases. CDR3 in amino acids: CASGIQGAPSTDTQYF. DNA of the CDR3: TGCGCCAGCGGAATACAGGGGGCGCCTAGCACAGATACGCAGTATTTT.

At least ten counts were recorded for this clonotype. CDR3 residues: CSVEVMGQPQHF. CDR3 DNA: TGCAGCGTTGAAGTCATGGGTCAGCCCCAGCATTTT. The chain combines TRBV29-1 with TRBJ1-5, with unresolved D. The CDR3 has 12 residues. V was clipped by 1 base and J by 6 bases, with 7 bases between them. In germline, CDR1 is SQVTM, CDR2 ANQGSEA.

Ten or more counts support this clonotype. V usage is TRBV7-3 and J usage is TRBJ1-1, with D unresolved. CDR3 length equals 15 residues. The ends were cut back, 5 bases at V and 4 bases at J, with 17 bases in the middle. Germline CDR1 is SGHTA and CDR2 is FQGTGA. The CDR3 here is CASSPLGQIVTEAFF. In DNA, the CDR3 is TGTGCCAGCAGCCCCCTGGGCCAGATCGTCACTGAAGCTTTCTTT.